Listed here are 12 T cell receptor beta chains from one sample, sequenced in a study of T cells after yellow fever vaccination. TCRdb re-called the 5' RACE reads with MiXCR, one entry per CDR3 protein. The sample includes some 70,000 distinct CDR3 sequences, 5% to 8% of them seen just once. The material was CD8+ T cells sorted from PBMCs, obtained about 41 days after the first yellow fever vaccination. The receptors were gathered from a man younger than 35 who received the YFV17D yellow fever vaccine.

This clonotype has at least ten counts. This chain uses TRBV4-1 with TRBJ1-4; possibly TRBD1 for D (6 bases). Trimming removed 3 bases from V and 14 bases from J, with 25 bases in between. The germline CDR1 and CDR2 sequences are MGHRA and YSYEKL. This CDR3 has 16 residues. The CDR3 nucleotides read TGCGCCAGCAGCCAGGGGCCCGGGACACCTCACCTTTCCCTGTTTTTT. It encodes CASSQGPGTPHLSLFF.

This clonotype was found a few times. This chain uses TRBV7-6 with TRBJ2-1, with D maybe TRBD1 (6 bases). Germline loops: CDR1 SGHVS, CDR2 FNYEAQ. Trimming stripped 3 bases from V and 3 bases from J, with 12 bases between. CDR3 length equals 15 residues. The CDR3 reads CASSFPGTYYNEQFF. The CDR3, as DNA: TGTGCCAGCAGCTTCCCCGGGACATACTACAATGAGCAGTTCTTC. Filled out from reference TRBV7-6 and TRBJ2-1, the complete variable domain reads GAGVSQSPRYKVTKRGQDVALRCDPISGHVSLYWYRQALGQGPEFLTYFNYEAQQDKSGLPNDRFSAERPEGSISTLTIQRTEQRDSAMYRCASSFPGTYYNEQFFGPGTRLTVL.

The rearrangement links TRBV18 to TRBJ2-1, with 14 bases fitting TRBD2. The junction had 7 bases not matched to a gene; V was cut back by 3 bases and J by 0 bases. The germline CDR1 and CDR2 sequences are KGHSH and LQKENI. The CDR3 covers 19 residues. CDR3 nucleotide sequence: TGTGCCAGCTCACCTGCGGGACTAGCGGGGGTTTTCTCCTACAATGAGCAGTTCTTC. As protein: CASSPAGLAGVFSYNEQFF.

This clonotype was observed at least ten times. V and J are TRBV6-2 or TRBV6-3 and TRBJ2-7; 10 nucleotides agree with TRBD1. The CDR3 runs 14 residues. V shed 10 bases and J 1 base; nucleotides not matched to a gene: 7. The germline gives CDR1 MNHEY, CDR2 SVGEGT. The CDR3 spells CATSDRGISYEQYV. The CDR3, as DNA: TGTGCCACGTCGGACAGGGGGATTTCCTACGAGCAGTACGTC.

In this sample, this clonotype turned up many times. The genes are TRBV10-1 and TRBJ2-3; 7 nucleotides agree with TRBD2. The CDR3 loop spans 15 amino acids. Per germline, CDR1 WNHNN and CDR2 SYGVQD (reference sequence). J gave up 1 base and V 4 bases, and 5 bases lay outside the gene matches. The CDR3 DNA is TGCGCCAGCAGTGCCAGACGGGGGGGCACAGATACGCAGTATTTT. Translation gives CASSARRGGTDTQYF.

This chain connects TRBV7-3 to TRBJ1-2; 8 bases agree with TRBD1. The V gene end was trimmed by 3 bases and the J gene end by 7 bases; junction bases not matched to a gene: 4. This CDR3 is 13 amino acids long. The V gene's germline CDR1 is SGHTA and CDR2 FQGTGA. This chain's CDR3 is CASSFSTGAGYTF. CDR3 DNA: TGTGCCAGCAGCTTCTCGACAGGGGCTGGCTACACCTTC. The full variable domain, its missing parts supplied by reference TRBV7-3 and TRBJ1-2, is GAGVSQTPSNKVTEKGKYVELRCDPISGHTALYWYRQSLGQGPEFLIYFQGTGAADDSGLPNDRFFAVRPEGSVSTLKIQRTERGDSAVYLCASSFSTGAGYTFGSGTRLTVV.

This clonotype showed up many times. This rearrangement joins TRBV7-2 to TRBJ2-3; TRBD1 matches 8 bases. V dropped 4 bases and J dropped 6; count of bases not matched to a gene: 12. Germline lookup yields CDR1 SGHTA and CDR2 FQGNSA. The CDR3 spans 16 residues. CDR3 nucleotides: TGTGCCAGCAGCTCGAGGACAGGGCTATACTGGGATACGCAGTATTTT. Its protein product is CASSSRTGLYWDTQYF.

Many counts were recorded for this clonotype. CDR3 residues: CASSYLQAAYEQYF. Here the CDR3 DNA reads TGTGCCAGCAGCTATCTACAGGCAGCCTACGAGCAGTACTTC. The chain employs TRBV2 and TRBJ2-7, with TRBD1 as a possible D gene (5 bases). Looked up from germline, CDR1 is SNHLY and CDR2 is FYNNEI. The CDR3 has 14 amino acids. V was trimmed by 6 bases and J by 2 bases, leaving 14 bases between them.

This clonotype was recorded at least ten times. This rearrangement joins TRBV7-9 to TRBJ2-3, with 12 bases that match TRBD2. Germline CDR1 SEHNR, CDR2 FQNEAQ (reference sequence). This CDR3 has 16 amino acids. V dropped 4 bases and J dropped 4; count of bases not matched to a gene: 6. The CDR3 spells CASSSSGGAGADTQYF. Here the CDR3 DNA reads TGTGCCAGCAGCTCTAGCGGGGGGGCTGGGGCAGATACGCAGTATTTT.

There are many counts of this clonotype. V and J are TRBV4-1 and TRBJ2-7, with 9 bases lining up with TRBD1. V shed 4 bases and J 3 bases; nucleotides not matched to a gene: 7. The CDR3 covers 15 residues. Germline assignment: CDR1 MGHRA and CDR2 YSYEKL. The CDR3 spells CASSLYRGLGYEQYF. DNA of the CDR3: TGCGCCAGCAGCCTTTACAGGGGGCTAGGCTACGAGCAGTACTTC.

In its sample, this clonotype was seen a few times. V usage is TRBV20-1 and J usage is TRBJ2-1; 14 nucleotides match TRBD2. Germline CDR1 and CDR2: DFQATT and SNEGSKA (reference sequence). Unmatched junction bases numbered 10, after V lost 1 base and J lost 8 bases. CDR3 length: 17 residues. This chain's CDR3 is CSARVRLAGGPGHEQFF. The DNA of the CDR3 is TGCAGTGCTAGAGTGCGACTAGCGGGGGGGCCTGGCCATGAGCAGTTCTTC.

CDR3 amino acids: CASSPGQGVPGELFF. The CDR3, as DNA: TGTGCCAGCAGTCCCGGACAGGGGGTTCCCGGGGAGCTGTTTTTT. V gene TRBV6-1 combines with J gene TRBJ2-2; 10 bases are shared with TRBD1. The CDR3 has 15 residues. V lost 5 bases to trimming and J lost 6 bases; unmatched junction nucleotides: 6. Per germline, CDR1 MNHNS and CDR2 SASEGT.